This entry describes one TCR beta chain. TCRdb passed the 5' RACE reads through MiXCR, listing each CDR3 protein once. The sample yields more than 350,000 distinct CDR3 sequences, under 25% seen once. This sample was taken from a study of T-cell memory formation after mild COVID-19. Sequenced material: PBMCs or a T cell subset sorted from them (not recorded which). This TCR was recovered from an adult woman who had mild COVID-19 (a few samples of this study predate the infection). Cell type and time point are not known.

In DNA form, the CDR3 reads TGTGCCAGCAGAACTCCGGTCTCGAACACTGAAGCTTTCTTT. It is translated as CASRTPVSNTEAFF. The rearrangement joins TRBV11-2 to TRBJ1-1; D unresolved. Per the germline V gene, CDR1 is SGHAT and CDR2 is FQNNGV. This CDR3 is 14 amino acids long. Trimming took off 6 bases at V and 1 base at J, with 12 bases between the two ends.